This T cell receptor (beta chain) was retrieved from a study of post-analysis software for immune sequencing data. Study in general: Several disease courses (relapsing-remitting, secondary progressive and progressive-relapsing) of multiple sclerosis were included. Broader study findings: Comparison of patients with controls showed a handful of TRBV segments more frequent in patients, TRBV5-6, TRBV5-1 and TRBV20-1 among them. Normalized Chao1 diversity in multiple sclerosis patients fell significantly below that of controls. Analysis by F measure revealed that same-batch samples clustered strongly together.

Germline V lookup: CDR1 SGHDT, CDR2 YYEEEE. The CDR3 is 15 amino acids. The TCR beta cDNA libraries carried unique molecular identifiers. Input of roughly 1 to 11 million T cells yielded roughly 0.5 million cDNA molecules. TCRdb analysed the PCR reads with MiXCR anew, one entry per CDR3 protein. The repertoire holds about 770,000 distinct CDR3 sequences, with 46% as singletons. For this clonotype: Its antigen is undetermined.

The sample was blood. This TCR was sampled from a girl aged 5 to 17 with multiple sclerosis. J is TRBJ2-5 and V is TRBV5-6, with a possible D match to TRBD2 (6 bases). The DNA end favors TRBJ2-7, so the J call may be wrong. The DNA for the CDR3 is TGTGCCAGCAGCTTGGCGGGCGGGATAATCTACGAGCAGTACTTC. Protein: CASSLAGGIIYEQYF.